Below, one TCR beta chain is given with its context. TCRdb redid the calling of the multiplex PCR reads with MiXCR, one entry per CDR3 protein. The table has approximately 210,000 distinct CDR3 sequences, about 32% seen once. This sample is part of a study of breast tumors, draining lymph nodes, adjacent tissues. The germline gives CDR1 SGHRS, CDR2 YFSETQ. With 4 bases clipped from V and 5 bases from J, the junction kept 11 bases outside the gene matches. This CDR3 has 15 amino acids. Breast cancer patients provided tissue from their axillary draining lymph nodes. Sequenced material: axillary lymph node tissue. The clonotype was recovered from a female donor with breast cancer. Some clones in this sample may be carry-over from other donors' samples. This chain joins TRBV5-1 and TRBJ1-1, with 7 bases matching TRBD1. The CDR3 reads CASSPGDSYFTEAFF. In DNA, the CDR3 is TGCGCCAGCAGCCCGGGGGACAGCTATTTTACTGAAGCTTTCTTT.